The rows below give T cell receptor beta chains drawn from one sample of a study of control samples from healthy donors and cancer patients. Assay used: immunoSEQ multiplex PCR; TCRdb lists only in-frame clones, some missing. The table lists about 170,000 clones, around 92% of them singletons, with more than 1.3% in the top ten. The sequenced sample was blood. Receptors were obtained from a woman in her twenties or thirties in good health. Each CDR3 is given with its conserved first and last residue. D genes are given only for firm matches. The listing skips clone size in some rows; elsewhere it reads once, few, many or a size class.

TRBJ2-1	TRBV7-9	medium-sized	TRBD2	CASSSTSGRSYNEQFF	TGTGCCAGCAGCTCCACTAGCGGGAGGTCCTACAATGAGCAGTTCTTC
TRBJ2-1	TRBV3-1/TRBV3-2	NA	NA	CASSQVDNEQFF	TGTGCCAGCAGCCAAGTGGACAATGAGCAGTTCTTC
TRBJ1-1	TRBV5-1	few	NA	CASSLQDLNTEAFF	TGCGCCAGCAGCTTGCAGGATTTAAACACTGAAGCTTTCTTT
TRBJ2-3	TRBV7-8	NA	NA	CASSLGGGPTDTQYF	TGTGCCAGCAGCTTAGGGGGCGGGCCCACAGATACGCAGTATTTT
TRBJ1-4	TRBV6-5	NA	NA	CASRQAPNEKLFF	TGTGCCAGCAGGCAAGCGCCCAATGAAAAACTGTTTTTT
TRBJ2-7	TRBV28	NA	TRBD2	CAITSGRLSGDEQYF	TGTGCCATTACTAGCGGGAGATTGAGTGGTGACGAGCAGTACTTC
TRBJ2-1	TRBV3-1/TRBV3-2	NA	NA	CASSPGLSHNEQFF	TGTGCCAGCAGCCCCGGACTATCCCACAATGAGCAGTTCTTC
TRBJ1-3	TRBV1	NA	NA	CTSSPRDRGSGNTIYF	TGCACCAGCAGCCCCCGGGACAGGGGCTCTGGAAACACCATATATTTT
TRBJ1-2	TRBV11-2	NA	TRBD1	CASSVRTGDGYTF	TGTGCCAGCAGCGTTAGGACAGGGGATGGCTACACCTTC
TRBJ1-5	TRBV5-1	once	NA	CASSLDGRPGNQPQHF	TGCGCCAGCAGCTTGGACGGGAGGCCGGGCAATCAGCCCCAGCATTTT
TRBJ1-6	TRBV4-3	NA	TRBD1	CASSHGQGDSPLHF	TGCGCCAGCAGCCACGGACAGGGAGATTCACCCCTCCACTTT
TRBJ2-2	TRBV7-3	NA	NA	CASSAQQDRRTGELFF	TGTGCCAGCAGCGCCCAACAGGACCGGAGAACCGGGGAGCTGTTTTTT
TRBJ2-1	TRBV25-1	few	NA	CASSEQGNSYNEQFF	TGTGCCAGCAGTGAACAGGGGAACTCCTACAATGAGCAGTTCTTC
TRBJ2-1	TRBV5-1	NA	NA	CASSLVTGSSYNEQFF	TGCGCCAGCAGCTTGGTTACGGGGAGCTCCTACAATGAGCAGTTCTTC
TRBJ1-5	TRBV19	NA	NA	CASSRTAYSNQPQHF	TGTGCCAGTAGTAGGACAGCTTATAGCAATCAGCCCCAGCATTTT
TRBJ2-3	TRBV4-1	NA	NA	CASSQLQSTDTQYF	TGCGCCAGCAGCCAACTCCAGAGCACAGATACGCAGTATTTT
TRBJ1-2	TRBV5-6	NA	NA	CASSLGVRGYTF	TGTGCCAGCAGCTTGGGGGTACGTGGCTACACCTTC
TRBJ2-1	TRBV28	NA	TRBD1	CASSLFWQGAHNEQFF	TGTGCCAGCAGTTTATTTTGGCAGGGGGCCCACAATGAGCAGTTCTTC
TRBJ1-4	TRBV19	once	NA	CASSIVRGPAATNEKLFF	TGTGCCAGTAGTATAGTCCGGGGACCGGCAGCAACTAATGAAAAACTGTTTTTT
TRBJ1-6	TRBV11-2	NA	NA	CASSLAALGSPLHF	TGTGCCAGCAGCTTAGCGGCCCTAGGGTCACCCCTCCACTTT
TRBJ1-1	TRBV19	NA	NA	CASNANTEAFF	TGTGCCAGTAACGCAAACACTGAAGCTTTCTTT
TRBJ1-5	TRBV19	NA	TRBD1	CASIRTGWDSNQPQHF	TGTGCCAGTATCCGGACAGGGTGGGATAGCAATCAGCCCCAGCATTTT
TRBJ2-3	TRBV7-2	once	TRBD1	CASSGQGASTDTQYF	TGTGCCAGCAGCGGACAGGGAGCTAGCACAGATACGCAGTATTTT
TRBJ2-3	TRBV6-4	NA	NA	CASSDSEGGTDTQYF	TGTGCCAGCAGTGACTCGGAAGGGGGCACAGATACGCAGTATTTT
TRBJ2-2	TRBV4-2	NA	TRBD2	CASTTSGGAGGELFF	TGTGCCAGCACAACTAGCGGGGGGGCCGGCGGGGAGCTGTTTTTT
TRBJ1-2	TRBV9	NA	TRBD1	CASSFTGGYGYTF	TGTGCCAGCAGCTTTACAGGGGGGTATGGCTACACCTTC
TRBJ1-4	TRBV6-1	NA	NA	CASSEGTRFLATNEKLFF	TGTGCCAGCAGTGAAGGGACAAGGTTTCTGGCAACTAATGAAAAACTGTTTTTT
TRBJ1-5	TRBV4-1	NA	NA	CASSQGWQSNQPQHF	TGCGCCAGCAGCCAAGGTTGGCAGAGCAATCAGCCCCAGCATTTT
TRBJ2-1	TRBV9	NA	NA	CASSVGADLYNEQFF	TGTGCCAGCAGCGTAGGGGCGGACCTCTACAATGAGCAGTTCTTC
TRBJ1-1	TRBV3-1/TRBV3-2	NA	NA	CASSQEYQNTEAFF	TGTGCCAGCAGCCAAGAGTACCAGAACACTGAAGCTTTCTTT
TRBJ2-3	TRBV9	NA	TRBD2	CASSEREGLADTQYF	TGTGCCAGCAGCGAGCGGGAGGGCCTAGCAGATACGCAGTATTTT
TRBJ1-4	TRBV12-5	NA	TRBD1	CASGLGTGGDEKLFF	TGTGCTAGTGGTTTGGGGACAGGGGGAGATGAAAAACTGTTTTTT
TRBJ2-2	TRBV27	NA	NA	CASSLFFGGGTGELFF	TGTGCCAGCAGTTTATTTTTCGGGGGCGGCACCGGGGAGCTGTTTTTT
TRBJ1-2	TRBV6-6	NA	NA	CASSEGVRVSYGYTF	TGTGCCAGCAGCGAAGGAGTTAGGGTTTCCTATGGCTACACCTTC
TRBJ1-2	TRBV12-5	NA	NA	CASGSGVGYGYTF	TGTGCTAGTGGTTCAGGGGTGGGCTATGGCTACACCTTC
TRBJ2-7	TRBV18	NA	NA	CASSHRVTLSYEQYF	TGTGCCAGCTCACACAGGGTCACTCTCTCCTACGAGCAGTACTTC
TRBJ2-5	TRBV7-9	NA	NA	CASSLAPPPVETQYF	TGTGCCAGCAGCTTAGCTCCACCGCCTGTCGAGACCCAGTACTTC
TRBJ2-1	TRBV6-5	NA	NA	CASRGNNEQFF	TGTGCCAGCAGAGGGAACAATGAGCAGTTCTTC
TRBJ2-5	TRBV27	NA	TRBD2	CASSPPGTSGRETQYF	TGTGCCAGCAGTCCCCCCGGGACTAGCGGGAGAGAGACCCAGTACTTC
TRBJ2-1	TRBV18	NA	NA	CASSPSGPTYNEQFF	TGTGCCAGCTCACCGAGCGGGCCTACCTACAATGAGCAGTTCTTC
TRBJ1-2	TRBV6-4	NA	NA	CASSDSSQAGYTF	TGTGCCAGCAGTGACTCGAGTCAGGCTGGCTACACCTTC
TRBJ1-3	TRBV28	NA	NA	CASSSGASSGNTIYF	TGTGCCAGCAGTTCCGGGGCCAGCTCTGGAAACACCATATATTTT
TRBJ1-3	TRBV18	NA	NA	CASSPTDPSGNTIYF	TGTGCCAGCTCACCGACAGACCCTTCTGGAAACACCATATATTTT
TRBJ1-3	TRBV5-4	NA	NA	CASSLGGSGNTIYF	TGTGCCAGCAGCTTGGGGGGCTCTGGAAACACCATATATTTT
TRBJ2-6	TRBV7-8	NA	NA	CASSLVLGSGANVLTF	TGTGCCAGCAGCTTAGTACTGGGATCTGGGGCCAACGTCCTGACTTTC
TRBJ1-1	TRBV15	NA	NA	CATSRALTQNTEAFF	TGTGCCACCAGCAGAGCTTTGACCCAGAACACTGAAGCTTTCTTT
TRBJ1-5	TRBV3-1/TRBV3-2	NA	TRBD1	CASSQETGTGQHF	TGTGCCAGCAGCCAGGAAACCGGGACAGGGCAGCATTTT
TRBJ1-5	TRBV28	NA	NA	CASTLGGHSNQPQHF	TGTGCCAGCACCCTGGGGGGGCATAGCAATCAGCCCCAGCATTTT
TRBJ2-5	TRBV6-5	NA	TRBD2	CASSSMTSGGETQYF	TGTGCCAGCAGTTCGATGACTAGCGGGGGGGAGACCCAGTACTTC
TRBJ2-6	TRBV5-5	once	TRBD1	CASSFRGSGANVLTF	TGTGCCAGCAGCTTCAGGGGGTCTGGGGCCAACGTCCTGACTTTC
TRBJ1-2	TRBV7-9	many	TRBD1	CASSRHPGQYGYTF	TGTGCCAGCAGCCGACATCCGGGACAGTATGGCTACACCTTC
TRBJ1-5	TRBV6-5	NA	NA	CASRTAKNQPQHF	TGTGCCAGCAGAACAGCTAAGAATCAGCCCCAGCATTTT
TRBJ1-2	TRBV7-8	NA	NA	CASSLVGRANYGYTF	TGTGCCAGCAGCTTAGTCGGCAGAGCTAACTATGGCTACACCTTC
TRBJ2-1	TRBV6-4	NA	NA	CASSRGGGVNEQFF	TGTGCCAGCAGTAGAGGAGGAGGGGTGAATGAGCAGTTCTTC
TRBJ1-5	TRBV19	NA	NA	CASSLGRSQPQHF	TGTGCCAGTAGTCTAGGACGTAGTCAGCCCCAGCATTTT
TRBJ2-7	TRBV6-4	NA	NA	CASSEQRTYEQYF	TGTGCCAGCAGTGAACAGCGGACCTACGAGCAGTACTTC
TRBJ2-1	TRBV7-9	NA	NA	CASSLVYNEQFF	TGTGCCAGCAGCTTAGTCTACAATGAGCAGTTCTTC
TRBJ1-6	TRBV18	NA	TRBD1	CASSPTGANSPLHF	TGTGCCAGCTCACCCACAGGGGCCAATTCACCCCTCCACTTT
TRBJ2-1	TRBV7-9	NA	TRBD2	CASSLASGYNEQFF	TGTGCCAGCAGCCTTGCTAGCGGGTACAATGAGCAGTTCTTC